One and the same sample provided the 2 T cell receptor beta chains below, sequenced in a study of T-cell reconstitution after alpha-beta-depleted transplantation in children. Molecular barcoding with unique molecular identifiers was used for the TCRbeta library. TCRdb reanalysed the PCR reads using MiXCR and keeps one entry per CDR3 protein. This table has 250,000 or so distinct CDR3 sequences, about 24% appearing once. The starting material was PBMCs, mostly from graft donor cells, obtained 360 days after TCRalphabeta/CD19-depleted stem cell transplant. These receptors came from a female patient aged 2 to 10 who had a stem cell transplant for congenital amegakaryocytic thrombocytopenia, so the T cells may come from the graft donor.

This clonotype has just a few counts. The V and J genes are TRBV4-2 and TRBJ2-1, with 8 bases aligning to TRBD2. V shed 0 bases, J shed 6 bases, and the junction held 7 bases outside the gene matches. This CDR3 spans 16 amino acids. Germline V gene data show CDR1 as LGHNA and CDR2 as YNFKEQ. The DNA for the CDR3 is TGTGCCAGCAGCCAAGAGTTCGCTAGCGGGTTCAATGAGCAGTTCTTC. Translating it yields CASSQEFASGFNEQFF.

This clonotype turned up a few times. The chain joins TRBV7-3 to TRBJ2-6; D not resolved. The CDR3 runs to 14 residues. V lost 4 bases, J lost 0 bases, and 4 bases lay in between. In germline, CDR1 is SGHTA, CDR2 FQGTGA. The CDR3 region has the DNA TGTGCCAGCAGCTCTCACTCTGGGGCCAACGTCCTGACTTTC. It codes for CASSSHSGANVLTF.